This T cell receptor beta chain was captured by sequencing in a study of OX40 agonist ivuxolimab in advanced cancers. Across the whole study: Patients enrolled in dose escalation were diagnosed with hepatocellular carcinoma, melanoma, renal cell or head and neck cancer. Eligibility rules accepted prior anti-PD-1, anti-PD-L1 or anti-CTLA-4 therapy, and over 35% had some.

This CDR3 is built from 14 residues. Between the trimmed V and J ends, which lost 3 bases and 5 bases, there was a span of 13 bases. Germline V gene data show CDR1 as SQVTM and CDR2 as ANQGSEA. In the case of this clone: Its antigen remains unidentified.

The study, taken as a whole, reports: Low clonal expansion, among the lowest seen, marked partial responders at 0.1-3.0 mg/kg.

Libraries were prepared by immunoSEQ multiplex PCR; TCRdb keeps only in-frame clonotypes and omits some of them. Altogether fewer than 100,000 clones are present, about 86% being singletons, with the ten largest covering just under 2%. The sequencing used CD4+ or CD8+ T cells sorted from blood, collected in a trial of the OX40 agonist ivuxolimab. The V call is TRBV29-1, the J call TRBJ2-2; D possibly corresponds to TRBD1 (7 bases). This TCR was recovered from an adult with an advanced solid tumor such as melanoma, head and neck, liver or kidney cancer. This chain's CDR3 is CSVEDRRGTGELFF. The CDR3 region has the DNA TGCAGCGTTGAGGACAGGAGGGGTACCGGGGAGCTGTTTTTT.